This T cell receptor beta chain was captured by sequencing in a study of blood T cell repertoires in COVID-19. Looking at the study overall: Acute-phase and convalescent COVID-19 samples originated in the United States, Italy and Spain. Nucleic acid was either cDNA or gDNA, and it came from T cells, B-cell-depleted T cells, or PBMCs.

The authors' processing: Reference gene primers were amplified, and this amplification served to estimate nucleated cell counts. The table came from immunoSEQ multiplex PCR; TCRdb's copy has only in-frame clones and leaves some out. D and trimming were read from the DNA, whereas the V and J calls and clone size are those reported in that table. The table shows 100,000 to 150,000 clones, with around 87% occurring only once. With 5 bases clipped from V and 6 bases from J, the junction kept 7 bases outside the gene matches. The CDR3 length is 14 residues. Per germline, CDR1 MDHEN and CDR2 SYDVKM. The chain employs TRBV28 and TRBJ2-1; 7 positions agree with TRBD2. The receptor was derived from a woman aged 60-75 years with acute or convalescent COVID-19. The sample taken for sequencing was peripheral blood. CDR3 nucleotides: TGTGCCAGCAGTCCAATAGGGACTACCAATGAGCAGTTCTTC. Encoded protein: CASSPIGTTNEQFF.